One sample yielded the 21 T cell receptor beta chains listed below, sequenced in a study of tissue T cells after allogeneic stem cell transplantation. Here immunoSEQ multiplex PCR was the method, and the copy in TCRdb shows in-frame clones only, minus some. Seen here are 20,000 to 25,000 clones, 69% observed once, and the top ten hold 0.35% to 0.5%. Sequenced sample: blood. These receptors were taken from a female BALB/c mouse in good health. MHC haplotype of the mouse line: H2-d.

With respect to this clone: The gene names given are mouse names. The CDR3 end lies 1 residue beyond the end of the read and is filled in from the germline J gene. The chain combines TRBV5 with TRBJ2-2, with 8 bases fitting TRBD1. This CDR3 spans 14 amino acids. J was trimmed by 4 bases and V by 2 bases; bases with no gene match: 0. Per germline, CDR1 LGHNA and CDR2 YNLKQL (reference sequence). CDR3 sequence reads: CASSQQGATGQLYF. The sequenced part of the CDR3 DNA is TGTGCCAGCAGCCAACAGGGGGCCACCGGGCAGCTCTAC.

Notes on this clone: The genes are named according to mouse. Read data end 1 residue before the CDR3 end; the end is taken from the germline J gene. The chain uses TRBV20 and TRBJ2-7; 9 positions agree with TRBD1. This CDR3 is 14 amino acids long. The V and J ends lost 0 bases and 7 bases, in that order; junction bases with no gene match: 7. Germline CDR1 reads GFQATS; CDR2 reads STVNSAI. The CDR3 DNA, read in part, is TGTGGTGCTAGGGATCCTGGACAGGGGAGGGAACAGTAC. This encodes CGARDPGQGREQY. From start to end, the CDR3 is CGARDPGQGREQYF.

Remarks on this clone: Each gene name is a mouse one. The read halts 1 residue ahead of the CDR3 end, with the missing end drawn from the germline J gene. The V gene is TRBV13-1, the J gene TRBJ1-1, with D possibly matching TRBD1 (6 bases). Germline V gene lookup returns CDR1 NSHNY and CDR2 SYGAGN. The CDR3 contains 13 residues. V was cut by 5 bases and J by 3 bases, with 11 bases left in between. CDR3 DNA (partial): TGTGCCAGCAGGCCCCAGGGGTACACAGAAGTCTTC. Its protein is CASRPQGYTEVF. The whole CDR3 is CASRPQGYTEVFF.

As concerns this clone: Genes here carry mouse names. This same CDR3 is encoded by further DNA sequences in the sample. The DNA read from the CDR3 is TGTGCCAGCAGTATCCAGGGGGGCTCCGACTACACC. It yields the protein CASSIQGGSDYT. Given in full, the CDR3 is CASSIQGGSDYTF. V gene TRBV19 combines with J gene TRBJ1-2, with TRBD1 matching over 7 bases. The CDR3 end lies 1 residue beyond the end of the read and is filled in from the germline J gene. The germline CDR1 and CDR2 sequences are FNHDT and SITEND (reference sequence). V lost 2 bases, J lost 4 bases, and 2 bases stayed unmatched. This CDR3 is 13 amino acids long.

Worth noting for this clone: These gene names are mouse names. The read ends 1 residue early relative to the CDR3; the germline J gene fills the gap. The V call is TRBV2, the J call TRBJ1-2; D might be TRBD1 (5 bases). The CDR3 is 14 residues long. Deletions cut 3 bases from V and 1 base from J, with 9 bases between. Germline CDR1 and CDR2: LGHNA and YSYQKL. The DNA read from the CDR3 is TGTGCCAGCAGCCAGTGGACAAAAAACTCCGACTACACC. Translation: CASSQWTKNSDYT. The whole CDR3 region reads CASSQWTKNSDYTF.

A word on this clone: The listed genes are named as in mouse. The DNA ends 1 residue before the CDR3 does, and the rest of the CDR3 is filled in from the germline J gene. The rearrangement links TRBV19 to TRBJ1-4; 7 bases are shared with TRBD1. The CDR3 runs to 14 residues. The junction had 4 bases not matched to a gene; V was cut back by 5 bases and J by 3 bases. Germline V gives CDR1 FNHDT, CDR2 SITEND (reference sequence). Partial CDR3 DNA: TGTGCCAGCAGGCGACAGGGCGCCAACGAAAGATTATTT. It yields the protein CASRRQGANERLF. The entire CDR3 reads CASRRQGANERLFF.

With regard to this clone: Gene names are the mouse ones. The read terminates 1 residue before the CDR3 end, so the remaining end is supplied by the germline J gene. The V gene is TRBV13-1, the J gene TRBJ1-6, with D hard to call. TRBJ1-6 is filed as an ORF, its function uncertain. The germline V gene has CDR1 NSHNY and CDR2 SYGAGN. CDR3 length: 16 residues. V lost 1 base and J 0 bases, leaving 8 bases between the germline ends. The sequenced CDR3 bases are TGTGCCAGCAGTGATAGGCCAAATTCCTATAATTCGCCCCTCTAC. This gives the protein CASSDRPNSYNSPLY. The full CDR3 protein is CASSDRPNSYNSPLYF.

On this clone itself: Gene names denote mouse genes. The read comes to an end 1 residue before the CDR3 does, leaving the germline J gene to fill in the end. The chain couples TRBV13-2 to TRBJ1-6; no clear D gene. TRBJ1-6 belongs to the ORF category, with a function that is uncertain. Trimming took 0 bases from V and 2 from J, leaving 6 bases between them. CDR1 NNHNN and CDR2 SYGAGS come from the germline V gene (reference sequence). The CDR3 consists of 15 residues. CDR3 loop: CASGDAAAYNSPLYF. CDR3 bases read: TGTGCCAGCGGTGATGCGGCAGCCTATAATTCGCCCCTCTAC.

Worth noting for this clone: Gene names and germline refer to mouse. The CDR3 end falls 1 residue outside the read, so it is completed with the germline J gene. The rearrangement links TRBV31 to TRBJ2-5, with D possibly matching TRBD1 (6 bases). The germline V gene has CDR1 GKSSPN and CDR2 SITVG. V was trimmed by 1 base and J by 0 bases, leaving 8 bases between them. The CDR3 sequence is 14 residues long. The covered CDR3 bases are TGTGCCTGGAGTCACACAGGGAACCAAGACACCCAGTAC. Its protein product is CAWSHTGNQDTQY. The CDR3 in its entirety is CAWSHTGNQDTQYF. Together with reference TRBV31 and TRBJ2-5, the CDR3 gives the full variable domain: AQTIHQWPVAEIKAVGSPLSLGCTIKGKSSPNLYWYWQATGGTLQQLFYSITVGQVESVVQLNLSASRPKDDQFILSTEKLLLSHSGFYLCAWSHTGNQDTQYFGPGTRLLVL.

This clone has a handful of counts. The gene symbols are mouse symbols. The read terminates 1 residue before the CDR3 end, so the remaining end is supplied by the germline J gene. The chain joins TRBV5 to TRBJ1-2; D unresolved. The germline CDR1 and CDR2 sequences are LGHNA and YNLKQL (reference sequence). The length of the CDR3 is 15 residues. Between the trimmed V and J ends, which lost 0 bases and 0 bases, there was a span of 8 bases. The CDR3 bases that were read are TGTGCCAGCAGCCAAGAGATTACATCAAACTCCGACTACACC. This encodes CASSQEITSNSDYT. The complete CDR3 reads CASSQEITSNSDYTF.

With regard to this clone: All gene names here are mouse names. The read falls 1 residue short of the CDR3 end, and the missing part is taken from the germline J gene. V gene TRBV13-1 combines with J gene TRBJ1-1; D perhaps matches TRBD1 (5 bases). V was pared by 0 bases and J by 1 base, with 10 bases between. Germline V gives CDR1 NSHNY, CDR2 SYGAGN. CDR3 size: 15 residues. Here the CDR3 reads CASSDESGRNTEVFF. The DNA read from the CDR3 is TGTGCCAGCAGTGATGAGTCAGGGAGAAACACAGAAGTCTTC.

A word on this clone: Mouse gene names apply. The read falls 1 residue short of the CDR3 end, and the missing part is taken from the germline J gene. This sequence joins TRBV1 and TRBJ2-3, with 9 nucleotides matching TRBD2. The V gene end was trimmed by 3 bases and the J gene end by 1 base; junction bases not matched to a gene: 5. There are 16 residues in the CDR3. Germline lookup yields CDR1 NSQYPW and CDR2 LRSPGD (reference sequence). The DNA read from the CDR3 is TGCACCTGCAGTGCTTGGGGGGGCGCGGGTGCAGAAACGCTGTAT. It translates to CTCSAWGGAGAETLY. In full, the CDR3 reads CTCSAWGGAGAETLYF.

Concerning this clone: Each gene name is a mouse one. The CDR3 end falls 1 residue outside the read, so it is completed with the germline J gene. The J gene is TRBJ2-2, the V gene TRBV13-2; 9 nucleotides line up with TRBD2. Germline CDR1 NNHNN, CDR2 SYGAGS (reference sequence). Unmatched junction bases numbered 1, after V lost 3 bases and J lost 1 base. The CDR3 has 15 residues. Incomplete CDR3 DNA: TGTGCCAGCGGTGGGACTGGGGAAAACACCGGGCAGCTCTAC. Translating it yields CASGGTGENTGQLY. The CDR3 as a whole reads CASGGTGENTGQLYF.

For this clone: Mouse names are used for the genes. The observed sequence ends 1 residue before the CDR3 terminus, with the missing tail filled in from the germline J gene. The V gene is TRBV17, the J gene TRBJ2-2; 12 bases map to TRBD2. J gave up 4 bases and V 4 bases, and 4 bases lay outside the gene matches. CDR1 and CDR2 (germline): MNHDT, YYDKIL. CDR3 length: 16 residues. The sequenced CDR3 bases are TGTGCTAGCAGTACTGGGACTGGGGGGTCCACCGGGCAGCTCTAC. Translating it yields CASSTGTGGSTGQLY. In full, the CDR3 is CASSTGTGGSTGQLYF.

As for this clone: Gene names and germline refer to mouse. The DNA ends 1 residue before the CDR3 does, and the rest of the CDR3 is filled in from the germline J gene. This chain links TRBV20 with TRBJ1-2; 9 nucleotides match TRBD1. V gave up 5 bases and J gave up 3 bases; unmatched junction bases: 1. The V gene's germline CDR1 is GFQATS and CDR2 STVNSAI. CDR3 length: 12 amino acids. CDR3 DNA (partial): TGTGGTGCTCGGACAGGGGACTCCGACTACACC. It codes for CGARTGDSDYT. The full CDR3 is CGARTGDSDYTF.

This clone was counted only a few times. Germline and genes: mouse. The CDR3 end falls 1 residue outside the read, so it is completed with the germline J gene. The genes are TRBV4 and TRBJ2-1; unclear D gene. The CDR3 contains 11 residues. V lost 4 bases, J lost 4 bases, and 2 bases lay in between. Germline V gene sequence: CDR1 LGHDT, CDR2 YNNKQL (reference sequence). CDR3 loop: CASSFYAEQFF. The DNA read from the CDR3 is TGTGCCAGCAGCTTTTATGCTGAGCAGTTC.

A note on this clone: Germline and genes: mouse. Partial CDR3 DNA: TGCACCTGCAGTGCAAAGGGAAACACAGAAGTCTTC. It specifies CTCSAKGNTEVF. The entire CDR3 sequence reads CTCSAKGNTEVFF. The chain carries TRBV1 and TRBJ1-1; the D is unclear. The CDR3 end falls 1 residue outside the read, so it is completed with the germline J gene. The CDR3 consists of 13 residues. Trimming left V 2 bases short and J 1 base short, with 5 bases between. Per the germline V gene, CDR1 is NSQYPW and CDR2 is LRSPGD (reference sequence).

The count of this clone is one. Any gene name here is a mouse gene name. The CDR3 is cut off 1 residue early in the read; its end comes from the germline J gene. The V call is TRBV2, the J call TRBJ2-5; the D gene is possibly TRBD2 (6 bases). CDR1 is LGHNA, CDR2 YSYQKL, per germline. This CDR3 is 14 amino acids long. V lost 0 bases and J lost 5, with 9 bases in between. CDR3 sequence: CASSQDWGRDTQYF. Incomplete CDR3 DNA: TGTGCCAGCAGCCAAGATTGGGGGAGAGACACCCAGTAC. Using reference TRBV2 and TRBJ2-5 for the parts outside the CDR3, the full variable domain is DPKIIQKPKYLVAVTGSEKILICEQYLGHNAMYWYRQSAKKPLEFMFSYSYQKLMDNQTASSRFQPQSSKKNHLDLQITALKPDDSATYFCASSQDWGRDTQYFGPGTRLLVL.

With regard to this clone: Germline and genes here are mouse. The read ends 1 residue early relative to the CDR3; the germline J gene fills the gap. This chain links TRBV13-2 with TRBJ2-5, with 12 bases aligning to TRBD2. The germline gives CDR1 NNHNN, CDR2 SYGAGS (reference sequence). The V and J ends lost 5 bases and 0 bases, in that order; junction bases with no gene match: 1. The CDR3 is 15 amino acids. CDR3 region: CASGGTGGNQDTQYF. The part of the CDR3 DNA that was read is TGTGCCAGCGGGGGGACTGGGGGGAACCAAGACACCCAGTAC.

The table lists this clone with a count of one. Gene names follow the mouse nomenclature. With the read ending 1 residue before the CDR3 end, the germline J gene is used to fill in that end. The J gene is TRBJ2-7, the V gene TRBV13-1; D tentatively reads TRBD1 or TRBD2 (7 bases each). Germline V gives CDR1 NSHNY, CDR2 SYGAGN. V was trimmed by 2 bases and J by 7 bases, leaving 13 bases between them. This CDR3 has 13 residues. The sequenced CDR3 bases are TGTGCCAGCAGTGAGCAGGGGGGCGACGAACAGTAC. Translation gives CASSEQGGDEQY. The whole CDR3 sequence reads CASSEQGGDEQYF.

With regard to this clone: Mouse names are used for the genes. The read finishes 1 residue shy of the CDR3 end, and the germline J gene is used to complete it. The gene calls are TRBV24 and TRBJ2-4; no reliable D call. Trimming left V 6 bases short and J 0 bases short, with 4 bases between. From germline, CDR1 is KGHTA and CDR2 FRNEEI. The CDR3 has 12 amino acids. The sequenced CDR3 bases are TGTGCCAGCAGGGACAGTCAAAACACCTTGTAC. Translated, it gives CASRDSQNTLY. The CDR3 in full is CASRDSQNTLYF.